A selection of T cell receptor beta chains follows, all from one sample in a study of Ad26.COV2.S vaccination and SARS-CoV-2 variants. The repertoire was sequenced with immunoSEQ multiplex PCR; TCRdb's copy has only in-frame clones and lacks some. The sample includes about 410,000 clones, around 92% of them seen just once. The input for sequencing was peripheral blood, taken in a trial of Ad26.COV2.S vaccine versus placebo. These receptors originate from a person between 18 and 60 years old who received the Ad26.COV2.S COVID-19 vaccine or a placebo. Both conserved end residues are part of each CDR3. A D gene is named only where the DNA matches it firmly. Some rows have no size entry. The others give once, few or many, or a class for an expanded clone.

v_gene	abundance	j_gene	d_gene	CDR3aa	CDR3nt
TRBV11-3	.	TRBJ2-2	.	CASSLGAVTGELFF	TGTGCCAGCAGCTTAGGGGCAGTCACCGGGGAGCTGTTTTTT
TRBV4-3	.	TRBJ1-6	.	CASSQAFWGAYLLHF	TGCGCCAGCAGCCAAGCGTTCTGGGGGGCCTATCTCCTCCACTTT
TRBV2	.	TRBJ2-6	TRBD1	CASRTGQGAGANVLTF	TGTGCCAGCAGAACCGGACAGGGGGCTGGGGCCAACGTCCTGACTTTC
TRBV7-2	.	TRBJ1-6	.	CASSLRPSSKYNSPLHF	TGTGCCAGCAGCTTACGGCCATCCTCAAAGTATAATTCACCCCTCCACTTT
TRBV7-2	.	TRBJ1-6	.	CASSFSGFGSPLHF	TGTGCCAGCAGCTTCTCTGGGTTTGGATCACCCCTCCACTTT
TRBV5-1	.	TRBJ2-2	.	CASSLAGKGDTGELFF	TGCGCCAGCAGCTTGGCCGGGAAGGGAGACACCGGGGAGCTGTTTTTT
TRBV11-2	.	TRBJ1-2	TRBD1	CASSPLDRVVYGYTF	TGTGCCAGCAGCCCCCTAGACAGGGTGGTCTATGGCTACACCTTC
TRBV9	.	TRBJ2-3	TRBD2	CASSAAPGLGITTDTQYF	TGTGCCAGCAGCGCTGCGCCGGGACTAGGGATCACCACAGATACGCAGTATTTT
TRBV2	.	TRBJ1-2	.	CASSDAAGMGYGYTF	TGTGCCAGCAGTGATGCGGCGGGGATGGGCTATGGCTACACCTTC
TRBV6-2/TRBV6-3	once	TRBJ2-7	.	CASSYSRGIGDEQYF	TGTGCCAGCAGTTACTCAAGGGGCATCGGGGACGAGCAGTACTTC
TRBV7-8	.	TRBJ2-3	.	CASSPLAYTDTQYF	TGTGCCAGCAGCCCGTTAGCCTACACAGATACGCAGTATTTT
TRBV7-6	.	TRBJ2-5	.	CASSVGPGAQETQYF	TGTGCCAGCAGCGTAGGACCAGGGGCCCAAGAGACCCAGTACTTC
TRBV10-2	.	TRBJ2-1	.	CASSQGTLVNEQFF	TGCGCCAGCTCACAGGGAACCTTGGTAAATGAGCAGTTCTTC
TRBV7-9	.	TRBJ2-5	TRBD1	CASSLIFGTEETQYF	TGTGCCAGCAGCTTAATTTTCGGGACAGAAGAGACCCAGTACTTC
TRBV4-1	.	TRBJ2-1	.	CASSQSLSNEQFF	TGCGCCAGCAGCCAGTCCTTATCCAATGAGCAGTTCTTC
TRBV2	.	TRBJ1-5	.	CASSEGRLENSNQPQHF	TGTGCCAGCAGTGAGGGGAGGTTGGAAAATAGCAATCAGCCCCAGCATTTT
TRBV6-5	.	TRBJ1-1	.	CASSYSWQAEAFF	TGTGCCAGCAGTTACTCGTGGCAGGCTGAAGCTTTCTTT
TRBV4-3	.	TRBJ1-3	TRBD1	CASSQSVFSGTGILAGNTIYF	TGCGCCAGCAGCCAATCGGTTTTTAGCGGGACAGGTATTTTGGCCGGAAACACCATATATTTT
TRBV29-1	.	TRBJ2-7	.	CSVLQGYEQYF	TGCAGCGTGTTACAGGGCTACGAGCAGTACTTC
TRBV19	.	TRBJ2-2	TRBD1	CASSPTGVGELFF	TGTGCCAGTAGCCCCACAGGGGTCGGGGAGCTGTTTTTT
TRBV3-1/TRBV3-2	.	TRBJ2-3	.	CASSPGEGRVSTDTQYF	TGTGCCAGCAGTCCGGGAGAGGGGCGCGTAAGCACAGATACGCAGTATTTT
TRBV5-1	once	TRBJ1-2	TRBD1	CASRQTGGGGYTF	TGCGCCAGCAGGCAGACAGGGGGAGGTGGCTACACCTTC
TRBV4-1	.	TRBJ2-1	TRBD2	CASSLRGGRNEQFF	TGCGCCAGCAGCCTCCGGGGGGGCCGCAATGAGCAGTTCTTC
TRBV10-3	.	TRBJ2-3	TRBD2	CAISDLAGASTDTQYF	TGTGCCATCAGTGATTTAGCGGGGGCTAGCACAGATACGCAGTATTTT
TRBV9	.	TRBJ1-3	.	CASSAAGAGNTIYF	TGTGCCAGCAGCGCGGCAGGGGCTGGAAACACCATATATTTT
TRBV9	.	TRBJ1-4	TRBD1	CASSPGDRGKLFF	TGTGCCAGCAGCCCAGGGGACAGGGGAAAACTGTTTTTT
TRBV5-4	.	TRBJ1-2	.	CASSPRGGDYGYTF	TGTGCCAGCAGCCCCAGAGGGGGAGACTATGGCTACACCTTC
TRBV2	.	TRBJ1-2	.	CASSETARAAGYTF	TGTGCCAGCAGCGAGACAGCCCGGGCCGCTGGCTACACCTTC
TRBV11-2	once	TRBJ2-7	.	CASSTDEGFWEQYF	TGTGCCAGCAGCACCGACGAGGGTTTTTGGGAGCAGTACTTC
TRBV2	.	TRBJ2-7	TRBD1	CASSEQGQEKF	TGTGCCAGCAGTGAACAGGGACAGGAGAAATTC
TRBV7-6	.	TRBJ2-7	TRBD2	CASSFGTIRGGGYEQYF	TGTGCCAGCAGCTTTGGAACGATCCGGGGGGGCGGGTACGAGCAGTACTTC
TRBV3-1/TRBV3-2	.	TRBJ2-5	TRBD1	CASRIGGLQETQYF	TGTGCCAGCAGGATAGGGGGCCTCCAAGAGACCCAGTACTTC
TRBV25-1	.	TRBJ2-2	TRBD1	CASSGRDRANTGELFF	TGTGCCAGCAGTGGCCGGGACAGGGCGAACACCGGGGAGCTGTTTTTT
TRBV7-6	.	TRBJ2-1	.	CASSSLTANYNEQFF	TGTGCCAGCAGCTCCTTGACGGCTAACTACAATGAGCAGTTCTTC
TRBV4-3	.	TRBJ2-5	.	CASKLFGDPQETQYF	TGCGCCAGCAAGCTATTCGGGGACCCCCAAGAGACCCAGTACTTC
TRBV19	.	TRBJ2-3	TRBD2	CASSTGTITDTQYF	TGTGCCAGTAGTACCGGGACTATCACAGATACGCAGTATTTT
TRBV30	.	TRBJ2-2	TRBD2	CAWRPASGVSTGELFF	TGTGCCTGGAGGCCTGCCAGCGGGGTATCCACCGGGGAGCTGTTTTTT
TRBV4-3	.	TRBJ1-2	.	CASSQDLETVYGYTF	TGCGCCAGCAGCCAAGATCTGGAGACAGTCTATGGCTACACCTTC
TRBV7-9	.	TRBJ1-2	.	CASSKGLELGYTF	TGTGCCAGCAGCAAGGGACTGGAGCTTGGCTACACCTTC
TRBV21-1	.	TRBJ1-5	.	CASSKATPSRGAENNYNQPQHF	TGTGCCAGCAGCAAAGCAACCCCATCGCGGGGGGCCGAGAATAATTACAATCAGCCCCAGCATTTT
TRBV4-1	.	TRBJ1-1	.	CASSQVLPFFSTEAFF	TGCGCCAGCAGCCAAGTATTGCCCTTTTTTAGCACTGAAGCTTTCTTT
TRBV12-5	.	TRBJ1-1	.	CACGLGVGRGNTEAFF	TGTGCTTGTGGTTTGGGGGTGGGGAGGGGGAACACTGAAGCTTTCTTT
TRBV6-2/TRBV6-3	.	TRBJ2-2	TRBD2	CASSYASSGATGELFF	TGTGCCAGCAGTTACGCGTCTAGCGGGGCCACCGGGGAGCTGTTTTTT
TRBV11-3	.	TRBJ2-5	TRBD1	CASSPTGTGEETQYF	TGTGCCAGCAGCCCGACGGGGACAGGGGAAGAGACCCAGTACTTC
TRBV19	once	TRBJ1-4	.	CASSWSAGNEKLFF	TGTGCCAGTAGTTGGTCCGCCGGAAATGAAAAACTGTTTTTT